Presented here are 5 T cell receptor beta chains from one specimen sequenced in a study of cytomegalovirus exposure and HLA in healthy donors. PCR employed 60 Vbeta and 13 Jbeta primers. Profiling relied on immunoSEQ multiplex PCR, and the TCRdb table lists in-frame clones only, not all of them. The data contain about 110,000 clones, just over 75% of them singletons. The sequenced material came from PBMCs. The receptors were sampled from a man aged 30 to 45 in good health and CMV-seropositive.

This clone came up a few times. The chain uses TRBV28 and TRBJ2-7, with D maybe TRBD2 (5 bases). V was cut by 5 bases and J by 2 bases, with 13 bases left in between. CDR3 size: 14 residues. Germline V gives CDR1 MDHEN, CDR2 SYDVKM. The CDR3 nucleotides are TGTGCCAGCAGTCCGGGAATTCGGCCCTACGAGCAGTACTTC. Translation gives CASSPGIRPYEQYF.

V gene TRBV7-3 combines with J gene TRBJ1-2; perhaps TRBD1 as D (6 bases). The length of the CDR3 is 14 residues. The germline CDR1 and CDR2 sequences are SGHTA and FQGTGA. With 3 bases removed from V and 2 bases from J, the gap between germline ends came to 10 bases. The CDR3: CASSLDSMNYGYTF. The CDR3 DNA is TGTGCCAGCAGCTTGGACAGTATGAACTATGGCTACACCTTC.

This chain uses TRBV5-4 with TRBJ2-3; the match to TRBD2 covers 12 bases. Germline CDR1 SGHNT, CDR2 YYREEE (reference sequence). V dropped 2 bases and J dropped 4; count of bases not matched to a gene: 8. The length of the CDR3 is 17 residues. The CDR3 nucleotides are TGTGCCAGCAGCTTTTTATCTAGCGGGGGGGGAGCAGATACGCAGTATTTT. It is translated as CASSFLSSGGGADTQYF.

The chain employs TRBV28 and TRBJ2-3, with TRBD1 identical over 8 bases. CDR1 and CDR2 (germline): MDHEN, SYDVKM. V gave up 4 bases and J gave up 0 bases; unmatched junction bases: 18. The CDR3 length is 20 residues. The DNA of the CDR3 is TGTGCCAGCAGTTACGACAGGGGCCGTACTTATACCGGAAGCACAGATACGCAGTATTTT. It is translated as CASSYDRGRTYTGSTDTQYF.

V and J are TRBV7-8 and TRBJ2-1, with 8 nucleotides matching TRBD2. Germline trimming cut 1 base from V and 7 bases from J; bases unmatched to any gene: 6. CDR1 and CDR2 (germline): SGHVS, FQNEAQ. This CDR3 contains 15 residues. This CDR3 reads CASSLDRGGWNEQFF. The CDR3 DNA follows: TGTGCCAGCAGCTTAGATCGGGGGGGGTGGAATGAGCAGTTCTTC. Using reference TRBV7-8 and TRBJ2-1 for the parts outside the CDR3, the full variable domain is GAGVSQSPRYKVAKRGQDVALRCDPISGHVSLFWYQQALGQGPEFLTYFQNEAQLDKSGLPSDRFFAERPEGSVSTLKIQRTQQEDSAVYLCASSLDRGGWNEQFFGPGTRLTVL.